This T cell receptor (beta chain) was profiled in a study of cytomegalovirus exposure and HLA in healthy donors. There are 14 residues in the CDR3. CDR1 and CDR2 from the germline V gene are SGHRS and YFSETQ. Deletions cut 3 bases from V and 4 bases from J, with 12 bases between. Libraries were prepared by immunoSEQ multiplex PCR; TCRdb keeps only in-frame clonotypes and omits some of them. Of some 110,000 clones in the sample, more than 70% were seen once. The sequence derives from a man aged 18 to 30 in good health and CMV-seronegative. V and J are TRBV5-1 and TRBJ2-3; TRBD1 might be the D (6 bases). The sample comprised PBMCs. The CDR3 nucleotides are TGCGCCAGCAGCTCACAGGGATCCGCAGATACGCAGTATTTT. This translates into CASSSQGSADTQYF.